This T cell receptor beta chain was observed in a study of long-term antiretroviral therapy in people with HIV. Whole-study findings and limits: At every time point, clones expanded before ART dominated the repertoire. Repertoires from HIV showed CDR3 length ranges narrower than those of controls.

V lost 1 base, J lost 6 bases, and 2 bases lay in between. Germline V lookup: CDR1 MNHEY, CDR2 SVGAGI. The CDR3 is 11 residues long. There were no participants with HIV treated outside the United States. Concerning this clone itself: The antigen remains undetermined.

The run of the v3.0 immunoSEQ assay was at survey level. Sequencing was designed to cover roughly 40,000-50,000 T-cell genomes in each sample. Assay: immunoSEQ multiplex PCR; the TCRdb copy retains only in-frame clones and omits some. The sample holds 30,000 to 40,000 clones, approximately 85% seen once. Sequencing was performed on unsorted PBMCs, taken about 3.3 years after starting antiretroviral therapy. The V call is TRBV6-5, the J call TRBJ2-3; unclear D gene. This TCR derives from a man aged 18 to 30 with HIV. The CDR3 region has the DNA TGTGCCAGCAGTTACTACGATACGCAGTATTTT. Protein: CASSYYDTQYF.